These 10 T cell receptor beta chains originate from one sample sequenced in a study of blood T cell repertoires in COVID-19. Generated by immunoSEQ multiplex PCR, the TCRdb table keeps only in-frame clones and is missing some. The sample comprises 200,000 to 300,000 clones, over 75% of which are singletons, and roughly 2.5% rests with the top ten. Sequenced sample: peripheral blood. Receptors were obtained from a woman in her forties or fifties with acute or convalescent COVID-19.

The gene calls are TRBV18 and TRBJ1-2; 10 bases fit TRBD1. The CDR3 covers 14 residues. Losses at the gene ends were 5 bases for V and 2 bases for J; bases not matched to a gene: 2. Germline V CDR1 and CDR2: KGHSH, LQKENI. The CDR3 DNA is TGTGCCAGCTCAACGGACAGGGGGAACTATGGCTACACCTTC. This gives the protein CASSTDRGNYGYTF.

The CDR3 region has the DNA TGTGCCAGCAGCGTAGATGTGACTTTCGTCGATGAGCAGTTCTTC. Residues: CASSVDVTFVDEQFF. The chain joins TRBV9 to TRBJ2-1; D not resolved. Trimming removed 0 bases at V and 8 bases at J, with 15 bases between. This CDR3 is 15 amino acids long. Germline V lookup: CDR1 SGDLS, CDR2 YYNGEE.

The table lists this clone with a count of one. V usage is TRBV5-1 and J usage is TRBJ2-1; D is ambiguous. The CDR3 is 14 residues long. Germline CDR1 SGHRS, CDR2 YFSETQ. With 3 bases removed from V and 12 bases from J, the gap between germline ends came to 19 bases. CDR3 in DNA: TGCGCCAGCAGCTCTGGCGGAGACTGGTTAACGCAGTTCTTC. Translation: CASSSGGDWLTQFF.

CDR3 bases: TGTGCCAGCTTACTGGGGCCCTCCTACGAGCAGTACTTC. It codes for CASLLGPSYEQYF. The rearrangement links TRBV28 to TRBJ2-7; possibly TRBD1 for D (5 bases). Trimming removed 8 bases at V and 0 bases at J, with 11 bases between. The CDR3 runs 13 residues. Germline loops: CDR1 MDHEN, CDR2 SYDVKM.

This clone appeared a single time. The chain couples TRBV6-1 to TRBJ2-3, with TRBD1 identical over 10 bases. This CDR3 is 16 amino acids long. Germline V CDR1 and CDR2: MNHNS, SASEGT. The V and J ends lost 3 bases and 3 bases, in that order; junction bases with no gene match: 6. CDR3 in DNA: TGTGCCAGCAGTGACCCGGCGGGACAGGGGACAGATACGCAGTATTTT. Its protein product is CASSDPAGQGTDTQYF.

V and J are TRBV24-1 and TRBJ1-2, with D perhaps matching TRBD1 (6 bases). The ends were cut back, 0 bases at V and 4 bases at J, with 8 bases in the middle. Germline loops: CDR1 KGHDR, CDR2 SFDVKD. The CDR3 is made up of 14 amino acids. The CDR3: CATSDLLRGYGYTF. In DNA, the CDR3 is TGTGCCACCAGTGATTTGCTCAGGGGCTATGGCTACACCTTC.

The chain combines TRBV28 with TRBJ1-4; D perhaps matches TRBD1 (5 bases). Germline V gene data show CDR1 as MDHEN and CDR2 as SYDVKM. This CDR3 comprises 13 residues. This CDR3 is CASLMTRDEKLFF. CDR3 nucleotides: TGTGCTAGCTTAATGACCAGGGATGAAAAACTGTTTTTT.

This clone has a handful of counts. The rearrangement links TRBV19 to TRBJ1-4, with a tentative D call TRBD1 (6 bases). The CDR3 has 14 residues. The germline V gene has CDR1 LNHDA and CDR2 SQIVND (reference sequence). V lost 7 bases and J 7 bases, leaving 16 bases between the germline ends. CDR3 region: CASNGLGGAEKLFF. DNA of the CDR3: TGTGCCAGTAACGGACTGGGGGGGGCTGAAAAACTGTTTTTT. The complete variable domain, with remaining parts taken from reference TRBV19 and TRBJ1-4, reads DGGITQSPKYLFRKEGQNVTLSCEQNLNHDAMYWYRQDPGQGLRLIYYSQIVNDFQKGDIAEGYSVSREKKESFPLTVTSAQKNPTAFYLCASNGLGGAEKLFFGSGTQLSVL.

This chain connects TRBV7-3 to TRBJ2-3, with 8 positions matching TRBD2. The CDR3 sequence is 12 residues long. Looked up from germline, CDR1 is SGHTA and CDR2 is FQGTGA. The CDR3 spells CAWTSTTDTQYF. In DNA form, the CDR3 reads TGTGCTTGGACTAGCACCACAGATACGCAGTATTTT.

The V gene is TRBV11-2, the J gene TRBJ2-1, with TRBD2 matching over 8 bases. V lost 4 bases to trimming and J lost 9 bases; unmatched junction nucleotides: 14. The length of the CDR3 is 16 residues. CDR1 and CDR2 from the germline V gene are SGHAT and FQNNGV. The CDR3, as DNA: TGTGCCAGCAGCTCATGGCCGGGAGGGGGTATAGGTGAGCAGTTCTTC. It yields the protein CASSSWPGGGIGEQFF.